The sequence of this T cell receptor beta chain was determined in a study of blood T cells in healthy people across ages. Primers used in a second PCR of roughly 7 to 12 cycles were a sample-barcoded 5' primer and a J-beta primer mix. TCRdb called the 5' RACE reads again in MiXCR, with one record for every CDR3 protein. The sample includes under 750,000 distinct CDR3 sequences, roughly 43% of them seen just once. Sequencing was carried out using blood. The sequence was obtained from an elderly man in good health.

As DNA, the CDR3 is TGTGCCTGGAGTGCACAGAAAGAGACCCAGTACTTC. Its translation: CAWSAQKETQYF. The rearrangement joins TRBV30 to TRBJ2-5; no firm D call. There are 12 residues in the CDR3. The germline V gene has CDR1 GTSNPN and CDR2 SVGIG (reference sequence). The V gene lost 1 base and the J gene lost 3 bases, with 6 bases spanning the gap.